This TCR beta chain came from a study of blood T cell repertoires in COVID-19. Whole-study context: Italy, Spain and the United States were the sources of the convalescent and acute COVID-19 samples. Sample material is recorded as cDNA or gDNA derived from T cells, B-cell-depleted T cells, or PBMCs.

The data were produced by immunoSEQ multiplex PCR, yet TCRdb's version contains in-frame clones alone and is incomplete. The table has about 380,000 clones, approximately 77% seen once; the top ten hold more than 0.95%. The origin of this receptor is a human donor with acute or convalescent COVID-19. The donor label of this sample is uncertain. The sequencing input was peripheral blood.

The CDR3 sequence: CASSIVSSGRDEQFF. The CDR3 DNA follows: TGTGCCAGTAGTATAGTGTCTAGCGGGAGAGATGAGCAGTTCTTC. The V call is TRBV19, the J call TRBJ2-1, with 10 positions matching TRBD2. Trimming cost V 1 base and J 8 bases; bases outside gene matches: 5. Germline CDR1 and CDR2: LNHDA and SQIVND (reference sequence). This CDR3 is built from 15 residues.